What follows are 23 T cell receptor beta chains derived from one specimen sequenced in a study of T cells in Graves' hyperthyroidism and ophthalmopathy (dated by TCRdb to the late 2010s). The library was produced with multiplex PCR. TCRdb lists the instrument as Illumina HiSeq 2000. Amplification of TCR beta CDR3 regions was carried out from RNA transcripts. For the first round of RT-PCR on the TCR CDR3, the HTBI primer set was used together with the Qiagen OneStep RT-PCR kit. TCRdb took the public reads, trimmed them with fastp at Q25, ran MiXCR for clone calling and kept in-frame beta chains. Rows merge per CDR3 protein into single entries with the most common DNA and genes. The sample data list fewer than 900,000 distinct CDR3 sequences, and about 17% of these were observed just once. The ten largest clonotypes hold under 9.5% of the sample. Source material: blood. All receptors come from a man younger than 35 with Graves' hyperthyroidism.

This clonotype has at least ten counts. The V and J genes are TRBV10-3 and TRBJ1-1, with a possible D match to TRBD1 (6 bases). V lost 0 bases and J 1 base, leaving 15 bases between the germline ends. This CDR3 has 17 residues. CDR1 and CDR2 (germline): ENHRY, SYGVKD. The CDR3 DNA is TGTGCCATCAGTGAGTCCCTCAGGACAGAGCAGAACACTGAAGCTTTCTTT. Its protein is CAISESLRTEQNTEAFF.

This chain joins TRBV29-1 and TRBJ2-1; D gene ambiguous. The CDR3 runs 11 residues. The germline V and J ends were trimmed by 2 bases and 2 bases, with 1 base remaining between them. Germline CDR1 is SQVTM and CDR2 is ANQGSEA. The CDR3: CSVETYNEQFF. CDR3 bases: TGCAGCGTTGAAACCTACAATGAGCAGTTCTTC.

Only one count was recorded for this clonotype. The chain couples TRBV20-1 to TRBJ2-5; 9 bases fit TRBD1. CDR1 and CDR2 from the germline V gene are DFQATT and SNEGSKA (reference sequence). J gave up 5 bases and V 3 bases, and 7 bases lay outside the gene matches. The CDR3 has 14 residues. CDR3 bases: TGCAGTGCTAGGCTAGACAGGGGGTGGGAGACCCAGTACTTC. Its translation: CSARLDRGWETQYF.

The chain uses TRBV6-1 and TRBJ2-3; TRBD1 aligns across 8 bases. The junction had 8 bases not matched to a gene; V was cut back by 4 bases and J by 2 bases. The CDR3 consists of 16 residues. The germline gives CDR1 MNHNS, CDR2 SASEGT. The CDR3 reads CASSGPGQVFTDTQYF. DNA of the CDR3: TGTGCCAGCAGTGGACCGGGACAGGTATTCACAGATACGCAGTATTTT.

This clonotype was detected only a few times. The chain links TRBV24-1 to TRBJ2-1; the D is unclear. Trimming removed 2 bases at V and 9 bases at J, with 4 bases between. The CDR3 totals 11 residues. Germline V lookup: CDR1 KGHDR, CDR2 SFDVKD. CDR3 nucleotides: TGTGCCACCAGTGATTCCCGTGAGCAGTTCTTC. It yields the protein CATSDSREQFF.

This clonotype appeared a few times. The chain carries TRBV25-1 and TRBJ2-5; D perhaps matches TRBD2 (5 bases). Deletions cut 3 bases from V and 5 bases from J, with 13 bases between. This CDR3 is built from 14 residues. CDR1 and CDR2 (germline): MGHDK, SYGVNS. CDR3 in amino acids: CASSDPLAEETQYF. CDR3 sequence (DNA): TGTGCCAGCAGTGATCCGCTAGCAGAGGAGACCCAGTACTTC.

A note on this clonotype: This could be a read error, since a much larger clone is one nucleotide away. CDR3 sequence: CASSYLAGGITDTQYF. Here the CDR3 DNA reads TGTGCCAGCAGTTATCTAGCGGGAGGGATCACAGATACGCAGTATTTT. The chain recombines TRBV6-1 with TRBJ2-3; 12 nucleotides match TRBD2. CDR3 length: 16 residues. The trim removed 5 bases at V and 2 bases at J, leaving 5 bases unmatched. Germline V gene data show CDR1 as MNHNS and CDR2 as SASEGT.

There are many counts of this clonotype. The CDR3 DNA sequence: TGCGCCAGCAGCCCAGGGGGGGAGGCTTATCAGCCCCAGCATTTT. Protein product: CASSPGGEAYQPQHF. This rearrangement joins TRBV5-1 to TRBJ1-5, with TRBD1 identical over 7 bases. The CDR3 spans 15 residues. Per the germline V gene, CDR1 is SGHRS and CDR2 is YFSETQ. The ends lost 4 bases at V and 5 bases at J; junction bases unmatched: 9.

This clonotype was detected many times. The V and J genes are TRBV6-2 or TRBV6-3 and TRBJ2-1; TRBD1 matches 8 bases. The V segment lost 10 bases and the J segment 0 bases; nucleotides outside the gene matches: 2. Germline V gene lookup returns CDR1 MNHEY and CDR2 SVGEGT. The CDR3 extends over 13 amino acids. The DNA for the CDR3 is TGTGCCATCGGACAGGGCTCCTACAATGAGCAGTTCTTC. Translation: CAIGQGSYNEQFF.

This clonotype has a count of ten or more. The rearrangement links TRBV7-8 to TRBJ1-5, with TRBD1 as a possible D gene (5 bases). The CDR3 extends over 15 amino acids. Germline values: CDR1 SGHVS, CDR2 FQNEAQ. V was pared by 0 bases and J by 7 bases, with 13 bases between. The CDR3 loop is CASSLAPGGAQPQHF. CDR3 nucleotide sequence: TGTGCCAGCAGCTTAGCGCCGGGAGGGGCCCAGCCCCAGCATTTT.

This clonotype came up many times. Here the CDR3 reads CSARLTGPMNEQFF. The CDR3 region has the DNA TGCAGTGCTAGACTAACGGGCCCCATGAATGAGCAGTTCTTC. This rearrangement joins TRBV20-1 to TRBJ2-1; D is unclear. From germline, CDR1 is DFQATT and CDR2 SNEGSKA (reference sequence). Between the trimmed V and J ends, which lost 2 bases and 7 bases, there was a span of 15 bases. The CDR3 extends over 14 amino acids.

At least ten counts were recorded for this clonotype. The chain recombines TRBV12-3 or TRBV12-4 with TRBJ1-1; no definite D call. V was trimmed by 6 bases and J by 4 bases, leaving 18 bases between them. The CDR3 is 15 amino acids. CDR3 residues: CASSPSWGLTTEAFF. Here the CDR3 DNA reads TGTGCCAGCAGCCCCTCCTGGGGTTTGACCACTGAAGCTTTCTTT.

This clonotype was counted only a few times. V is TRBV9 and J is TRBJ2-7; D uncertain. Per the germline V gene, CDR1 is SGDLS and CDR2 is YYNGEE. There are 16 residues in the CDR3. Trimming took off 3 bases at V and 2 bases at J, with 18 bases between the two ends. CDR3 region: CASSEGGSARTYEQYF. The CDR3 DNA reads as TGTGCCAGCAGCGAAGGCGGCTCTGCGAGAACCTACGAGCAGTACTTC. The full variable domain, in which reference TRBV9 and TRBJ2-7 provide the parts outside the CDR3, is DSGVTQTPKHLITATGQRVTLRCSPRSGDLSVYWYQQSLDQGLQFLIQYYNGEERAKGNILERFSAQQFPDLHSELNLSSLELGDSALYFCASSEGGSARTYEQYFGPGTRLTVT.

This chain joins TRBV20-1 and TRBJ1-5; no definite D call. CDR1 and CDR2 (germline): DFQATT, SNEGSKA (reference sequence). V was pared by 4 bases and J by 5 bases, with 9 bases between. The CDR3 covers 12 residues. CDR3 amino acids: CSAKPNHQPQHF. The DNA for the CDR3 is TGCAGTGCTAAACCTAACCATCAGCCCCAGCATTTT.

V is TRBV4-2 and J is TRBJ2-5, with 13 bases that match TRBD2. The CDR3 length is 17 residues. The junction had 5 bases not matched to a gene; V was cut back by 0 bases and J by 4 bases. Germline loops: CDR1 LGHNA, CDR2 YNFKEQ. The CDR3 spells CASSQDPTSGRAETQYF. The CDR3 bases are TGTGCCAGCAGCCAAGATCCCACTAGCGGGAGGGCAGAGACCCAGTACTTC.

The CDR3 DNA follows: TGTGCCACCAGTGACCCCTATACCGGACCCCAAGAGACCCAGTACTTC. It is translated as CATSDPYTGPQETQYF. V gene TRBV24-1 combines with J gene TRBJ2-5, with D hard to call. The V gene's germline CDR1 is KGHDR and CDR2 SFDVKD. Trimming cost V 4 bases and J 1 base, with 15 bases left between them. There are 16 residues in the CDR3.

The J gene is TRBJ2-3, the V gene TRBV5-8; 9 bases match TRBD2. This CDR3 has 14 residues. From germline, CDR1 is SGHTS and CDR2 YDEGEE. With V trimmed by 5 bases and J by 5 bases, 6 bases remained unmatched. The CDR3 DNA reads TGTGCCAGCAGACCCGGACTAGCGAGAGATACGCAGTATTTT. Translation: CASRPGLARDTQYF.

In this sample, this clonotype turned up a few times. The chain carries TRBV28 and TRBJ2-6, with 10 nucleotides matching TRBD1. Germline CDR1 is MDHEN and CDR2 is SYDVKM. Losses at the gene ends were 6 bases for V and 4 bases for J; bases not matched to a gene: 12. The CDR3 is made up of 18 amino acids. CDR3 sequence reads: CASRSPGQGSLGANVLTF. CDR3 DNA: TGTGCCAGCAGGAGCCCGGGACAGGGGTCGTTAGGGGCCAACGTCCTGACTTTC.

The chain combines TRBV15 with TRBJ1-5; possible D gene TRBD1, 5 bases. CDR3 length equals 14 residues. Trimming took off 3 bases at V and 0 bases at J, with 6 bases between the two ends. Germline V CDR1 and CDR2: LNHNV, YYDKDF (reference sequence). The CDR3 reads CATSRGLSNQPQHF. As DNA, the CDR3 is TGTGCCACCAGCAGGGGGCTTAGCAATCAGCCCCAGCATTTT.

This clonotype was detected only a few times. The chain carries TRBV7-8 and TRBJ1-2; D is uncertain. This CDR3 has 13 amino acids. CDR1 SGHVS and CDR2 FQNEAQ come from the germline V gene. V was pared by 4 bases and J by 1 base, with 7 bases between. The CDR3 loop is CASSSTLNYGYTF. In nucleotides, the CDR3 is TGTGCCAGCAGCTCGACCCTTAACTATGGCTACACCTTC. Full variable domain (missing parts from reference TRBV7-8 and TRBJ1-2): GAGVSQSPRYKVAKRGQDVALRCDPISGHVSLFWYQQALGQGPEFLTYFQNEAQLDKSGLPSDRFFAERPEGSVSTLKIQRTQQEDSAVYLCASSSTLNYGYTFGSGTRLTVV.

J is TRBJ2-1 and V is TRBV15; D gene unclear. V lost 5 bases, J lost 2 bases, and 13 bases lay in between. The CDR3 is made up of 15 amino acids. Germline V lookup: CDR1 LNHNV, CDR2 YYDKDF (reference sequence). The CDR3 spells CATSDPESPYNEQFF. The CDR3 DNA reads TGTGCCACCAGCGATCCCGAATCGCCCTACAATGAGCAGTTCTTC.

The chain carries TRBV7-9 and TRBJ2-1, with 9 bases identical to TRBD2. The CDR3 sequence is 17 residues long. V gave up 1 base and J gave up 0 bases; unmatched junction bases: 4. Germline CDR1 and CDR2: SEHNR and FQNEAQ (reference sequence). DNA for the CDR3: TGTGCCAGCAGCTTAGTTGTACTAGCGGGCTCCTACAATGAGCAGTTCTTC. This encodes CASSLVVLAGSYNEQFF. The full variable domain, completed using reference TRBV7-9 and TRBJ2-1, is DTGVSQNPRHKITKRGQNVTFRCDPISEHNRLYWYRQTLGQGPEFLTYFQNEAQLEKSRLLSDRFSAERPKGSFSTLEIQRTEQGDSAMYLCASSLVVLAGSYNEQFFGPGTRLTVL.

This clonotype was picked up many times. The J gene is TRBJ2-5, the V gene TRBV19; 7 nucleotides line up with TRBD1. The CDR3 has 16 amino acids. From germline, CDR1 is LNHDA and CDR2 SQIVND (reference sequence). Trimming at V came to 3 bases and at J to 5 bases, leaving 12 bases not matched to a gene. CDR3 nucleotide sequence: TGTGCCAGTAGTATCGGGGACAGAGGGATCTTGGAGACCCAGTACTTC. Protein: CASSIGDRGILETQYF.